The 20 T cell receptor beta chains listed next were all sequenced from one sample in a study of response to subunit inactivated influenza vaccine. TCRdb re-called the RT-PCR reads with MiXCR, one entry per CDR3 protein. The table lists roughly 540,000 distinct CDR3 sequences, roughly a quarter of them singletons. These data were likewise used in another study, on T cells expressing NK-cell markers. This second study says: 5'RACE template switching built TCR beta cDNA with unique molecular identifiers.

The sample consisted of CD4+ T cells sorted from PBMCs, taken about 11 days after vaccination. These receptors were collected from a man in his forties or fifties who received an inactivated influenza vaccine.

The sample holds a few counts of this clonotype. The chain joins TRBV20-1 to TRBJ1-2, with TRBD1 identical over 7 bases. Looked up from germline, CDR1 is DFQATT and CDR2 is SNEGSKA (reference sequence). The V and J ends lost 6 bases and 4 bases, in that order; junction bases with no gene match: 8. This CDR3 contains 13 residues. CDR3: CSAWDRSSYGYTF. DNA for the CDR3: TGCAGTGCGTGGGACAGATCTAGCTATGGCTACACCTTC.

The genes are TRBV4-2 and TRBJ1-4, with unresolved D. Germline V gene sequence: CDR1 LGHNA, CDR2 YNFKEQ. The V end was cut by 0 bases, the J end by 5 bases, with 10 bases between. The CDR3 totals 15 residues. For the CDR3, the DNA is TGTGCCAGCAGCCAAGATCGTACACAGAATGAAAAACTGTTTTTT. Translating gives CASSQDRTQNEKLFF.

The rearrangement joins TRBV28 to TRBJ2-7; D ambiguous. Trimming took 2 bases from V and 0 from J, leaving 14 bases between them. Germline loops: CDR1 MDHEN, CDR2 SYDVKM. The CDR3 runs to 16 residues. Here the CDR3 DNA reads TGTGCCAGCAGTTTACAAGTTGGGCCGAGCTCCTACGAGCAGTACTTC. It encodes CASSLQVGPSSYEQYF.

The rearrangement links TRBV6-5 to TRBJ2-1; 7 bases line up with TRBD1. J gave up 6 bases and V 2 bases, and 4 bases lay outside the gene matches. The CDR3 sequence is 14 residues long. The germline CDR1 and CDR2 sequences are MNHEY and SVGAGI. This chain's CDR3 is CASSYGQVTNEQFF. The DNA for the CDR3 is TGTGCCAGCAGTTACGGACAGGTTACCAATGAGCAGTTCTTC.

The sample holds many counts of this clonotype. The CDR3 region is CASSLAGTGVRNEQFF. DNA for the CDR3: TGCGCCAGCAGCTTAGCCGGGACAGGGGTACGCAATGAGCAGTTCTTC. The chain uses TRBV5-1 and TRBJ2-1; 10 nucleotides align to TRBD1. The CDR3 runs 16 residues. The ends lost 2 bases at V and 6 bases at J; junction bases unmatched: 8. Looked up from germline, CDR1 is SGHRS and CDR2 is YFSETQ.

This clonotype was counted at least ten times. The chain employs TRBV7-7 and TRBJ2-5, with TRBD2 matching over 10 bases. The CDR3 is 15 amino acids. Germline V gene sequence: CDR1 SSHAT, CDR2 FNYEAQ (reference sequence). J was trimmed by 5 bases and V by 8 bases; bases with no gene match: 11. The CDR3 reads CASASGRALKETQYF. In DNA form, the CDR3 reads TGTGCCAGCGCCAGCGGGAGGGCCCTTAAGGAGACCCAGTACTTC.

This clonotype has only a few counts. The chain has TRBV12-3 or TRBV12-4 and TRBJ2-5; 8 bases align to TRBD1. V dropped 5 bases and J dropped 5; count of bases not matched to a gene: 13. CDR3 length: 16 amino acids. DNA for the CDR3: TGTGCCAGCAGTCGTAGGTCAGGGGGCGGTTCGGAGACCCAGTACTTC. Its translation: CASSRRSGGGSETQYF.

This clonotype has only a few counts. CDR3 protein: CSARGGAGQETQYF. The DNA of the CDR3 is TGCAGTGCTAGAGGCGGAGCGGGGCAAGAGACCCAGTACTTC. The chain is built from TRBV20-1 and TRBJ2-5, with TRBD2 matching over 7 bases. V was pared by 1 base and J by 2 bases, with 4 bases of the junction left unmatched. The CDR3 contains 14 residues. Germline V lookup: CDR1 DFQATT, CDR2 SNEGSKA (reference sequence).

Remarks on this clonotype: A read error may be the cause here, since a much bigger clone is one base away. The V call is TRBV6-2 or TRBV6-3, the J call TRBJ2-7; either TRBD1 or TRBD2 may fit D (6 bases each). This CDR3 comprises 14 residues. Germline CDR1 reads MNHEY; CDR2 reads SVGEGT. Trimming removed 11 bases at V and 2 bases at J, with 19 bases between. Written as DNA, the CDR3 is TGTGCCGGCATGGGGGCTAGCGTTGCCTACGAGCAGTACTTC. Protein: CAGMGASVAYEQYF.

This clonotype came up many times. The J gene is TRBJ1-1, the V gene TRBV20-1, with D perhaps TRBD1 (6 bases). CDR1 DFQATT and CDR2 SNEGSKA come from the germline V gene (reference sequence). V lost 3 bases to trimming and J lost 6 bases, with 14 bases between them. The CDR3 extends over 13 amino acids. CDR3 DNA: TGCAGTGCTAGTAGAGCAGGGGTCGCTGAAGCTTTCTTT. Its translation is CSASRAGVAEAFF.

This clonotype was detected only a few times. The chain links TRBV24-1 to TRBJ2-3, with TRBD2 identical over 9 bases. The CDR3 runs 14 residues. Germline V CDR1 and CDR2: KGHDR, SFDVKD. The V segment lost 3 bases and the J segment 5 bases; nucleotides outside the gene matches: 2. The CDR3 region is CATSDAGGLDTQYF. DNA for the CDR3: TGTGCCACCAGTGATGCGGGGGGGTTAGATACGCAGTATTTT.

This clonotype appeared a few times. This chain joins TRBV4-3 and TRBJ1-2; D possibly corresponds to TRBD1 (5 bases). The V end was cut by 4 bases, the J end by 4 bases, with 13 bases between. This CDR3 is built from 14 residues. The germline gives CDR1 LGHNA, CDR2 YSLEER. This CDR3 is CASSPPGGSYGYTF. For the CDR3, the DNA is TGCGCCAGCAGCCCTCCCGGGGGGAGCTATGGCTACACCTTC.

CDR3 loop: CSARGTSGTIVQFF. The CDR3 region has the DNA TGCAGTGCTAGGGGGACTAGCGGGACTATCGTGCAGTTCTTC. The genes are TRBV20-1 and TRBJ2-1; 13 positions match TRBD2. CDR3 length: 14 amino acids. Germline trimming cut 3 bases from V and 12 bases from J; bases unmatched to any gene: 8. The germline V gene encodes CDR1 DFQATT and CDR2 SNEGSKA (reference sequence).

The chain couples TRBV6-1 to TRBJ2-5, with D unresolved. The CDR3 is 14 residues long. Germline V lookup: CDR1 MNHNS, CDR2 SASEGT. With 5 bases removed from V and 5 bases from J, the gap between germline ends came to 15 bases. The CDR3 DNA reads as TGTGCCAGCAGTAGCAACGGACCGTATGAGACCCAGTACTTC. It codes for CASSSNGPYETQYF.

The chain couples TRBV9 to TRBJ2-1; D possibly corresponds to TRBD2 (6 bases). The germline V and J ends were trimmed by 0 bases and 4 bases, with 11 bases remaining between them. The CDR3 is 15 amino acids. CDR1 is SGDLS and CDR2 is YYNGEE in the germline V gene. The DNA for the CDR3 is TGTGCCAGCAGCGTAGGACCGGGAGAATACAATGAGCAGTTCTTC. Translation gives CASSVGPGEYNEQFF.

In its sample, this clonotype was seen many times. The chain employs TRBV12-3 or TRBV12-4 and TRBJ1-2, with D tentatively TRBD1 (5 bases). This CDR3 has 12 residues. Trimming stripped 3 bases from V and 7 bases from J, with 9 bases between. The CDR3 DNA sequence: TGTGCCAGCAGTTTTAGCGGGGGTGGCTACACCTTC. Translated: CASSFSGGGYTF.

This clonotype was counted between two and nine times. This rearrangement joins TRBV7-3 to TRBJ2-1, with D unclear. V was trimmed by 6 bases and J by 5 bases, leaving 11 bases between them. The CDR3 has 13 amino acids. Germline-derived CDR1 and CDR2 are SGHTA and FQGTGA. CDR3 sequence: CASSGVGDNEQFF. The CDR3 DNA sequence: TGTGCCAGCAGTGGAGTTGGAGACAATGAGCAGTTCTTC.

J is TRBJ2-1 and V is TRBV9, with no clear D. The CDR3 covers 15 residues. V dropped 4 bases and J dropped 0 bases, with 11 bases sitting between them. In germline, CDR1 is SGDLS, CDR2 YYNGEE. This CDR3 reads CASSPTPISYNEQFF. In DNA form, the CDR3 reads TGTGCCAGCAGCCCCACACCCATCTCCTACAATGAGCAGTTCTTC.

The chain is built from TRBV6-1 and TRBJ2-7, with a weak D call TRBD2 (5 bases). The CDR3 spans 15 residues. Trimming cost V 7 bases and J 2 bases, with 18 bases left between them. The germline CDR1 and CDR2 sequences are MNHNS and SASEGT. The CDR3 reads CASTQSLIAPYEQYF. In DNA, the CDR3 is TGTGCCAGCACCCAAAGTTTGATAGCGCCCTACGAGCAGTACTTC.

This clonotype occurred a few times. The CDR3 nucleotides are TGCAGCGTTGTCAGGGACCAAGAGACCCAGTACTTC. This codes for CSVVRDQETQYF. This sequence joins TRBV29-1 and TRBJ2-5; D may be TRBD1 (5 bases). This CDR3 contains 12 residues. CDR1 and CDR2 from the germline V gene are SQVTM and ANQGSEA. Trimming left V 4 bases short and J 0 bases short, with 6 bases between.